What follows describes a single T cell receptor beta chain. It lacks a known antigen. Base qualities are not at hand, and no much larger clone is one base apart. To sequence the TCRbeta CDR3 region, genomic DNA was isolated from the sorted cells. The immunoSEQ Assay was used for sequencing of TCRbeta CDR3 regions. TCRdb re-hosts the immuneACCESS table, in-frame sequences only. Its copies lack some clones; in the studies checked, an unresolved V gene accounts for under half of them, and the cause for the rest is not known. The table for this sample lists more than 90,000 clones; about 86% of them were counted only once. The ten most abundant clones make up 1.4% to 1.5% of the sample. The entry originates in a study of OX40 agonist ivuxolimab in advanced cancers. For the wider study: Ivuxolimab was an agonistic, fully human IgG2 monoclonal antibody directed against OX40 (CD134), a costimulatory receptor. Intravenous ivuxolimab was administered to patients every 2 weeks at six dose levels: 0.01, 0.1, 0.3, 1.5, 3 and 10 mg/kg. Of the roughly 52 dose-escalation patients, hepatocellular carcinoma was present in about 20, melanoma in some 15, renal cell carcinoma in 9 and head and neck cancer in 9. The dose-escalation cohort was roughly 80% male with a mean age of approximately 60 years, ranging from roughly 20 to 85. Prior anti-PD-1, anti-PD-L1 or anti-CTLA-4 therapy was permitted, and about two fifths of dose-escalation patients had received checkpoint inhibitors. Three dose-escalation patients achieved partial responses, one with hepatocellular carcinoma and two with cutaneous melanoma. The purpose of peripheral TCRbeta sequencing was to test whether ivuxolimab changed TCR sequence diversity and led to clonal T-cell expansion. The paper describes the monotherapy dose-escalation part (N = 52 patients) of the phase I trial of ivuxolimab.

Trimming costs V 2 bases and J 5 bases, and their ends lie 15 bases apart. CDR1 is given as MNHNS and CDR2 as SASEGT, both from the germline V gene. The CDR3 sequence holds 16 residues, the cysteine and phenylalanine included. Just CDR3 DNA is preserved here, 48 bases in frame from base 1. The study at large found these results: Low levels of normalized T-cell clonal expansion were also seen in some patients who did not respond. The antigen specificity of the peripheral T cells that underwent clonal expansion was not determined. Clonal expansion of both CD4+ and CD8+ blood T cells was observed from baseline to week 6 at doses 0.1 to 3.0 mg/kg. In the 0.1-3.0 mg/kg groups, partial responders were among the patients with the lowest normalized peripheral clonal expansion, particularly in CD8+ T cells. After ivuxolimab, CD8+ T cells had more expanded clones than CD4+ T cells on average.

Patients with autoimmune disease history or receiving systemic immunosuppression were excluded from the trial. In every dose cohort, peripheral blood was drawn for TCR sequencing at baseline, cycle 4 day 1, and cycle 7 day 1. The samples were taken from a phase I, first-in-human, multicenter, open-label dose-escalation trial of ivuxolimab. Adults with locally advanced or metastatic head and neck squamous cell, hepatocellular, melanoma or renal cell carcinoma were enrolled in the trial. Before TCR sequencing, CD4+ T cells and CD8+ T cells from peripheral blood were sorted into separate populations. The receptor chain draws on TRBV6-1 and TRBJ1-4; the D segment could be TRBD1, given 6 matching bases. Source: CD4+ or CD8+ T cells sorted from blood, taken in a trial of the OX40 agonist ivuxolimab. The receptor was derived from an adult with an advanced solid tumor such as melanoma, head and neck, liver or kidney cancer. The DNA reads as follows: TGTGCCAGCAGTGAAAAAGGGACACGCTTAAATGAAAAACTGTTTTTT. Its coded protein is CASSEKGTRLNEKLFF.